The following is a T cell receptor (beta chain) sequence with its context. This entry is derived from a study of glioma-infiltrating T cells after dendritic cell vaccination. About the research overall: At biweekly intervals, patients got three intradermal dendritic cell vaccine injections.

This CDR3 region has 14 residues. Trimming removed 6 bases at V and 5 bases at J, with 16 bases between. Germline values: CDR1 MNHEY, CDR2 SVGAGI. The immunoSEQ assay amplified TCRB CDR3 from up to about 2 ug DNA. Using immunoSEQ multiplex PCR, the repertoire was profiled, and TCRdb retains in-frame clones only, with some absent. The repertoire includes some 90,000 clones, more than 80% of them detected once, and roughly 2% sits in the top ten. Time point: after dendritic cell vaccination, including at tumor progression/relapse. This material consisted of blood, taken after dendritic cell vaccination. The sequence came from a human donor with glioblastoma. This chain uses TRBV6-5 with TRBJ2-5; the D gene is possibly TRBD1 (6 bases). The CDR3 sequence: CASRPRPQGETQYF. The CDR3 DNA reads as TGTGCCAGCAGACCACGACCCCAGGGGGAGACCCAGTACTTC.